Given below is one T cell receptor beta chain in context. What it recognizes is unknown. Clones were read by immunoSEQ multiplex PCR, and TCRdb kept only the in-frame ones, dropping some. The table includes 35,000 or so clones, approximately 82% detected once. This sample stems from a study of OX40 agonist ivuxolimab in advanced cancers. Turning to the study itself: At roughly 80% male, the cohort had a mean age of 60 years, ranging from about 23 to 80.

Whole-study findings and limits: Low normalized clonal expansion also occurred in some nonresponding patients.

The source is an adult with an advanced solid tumor such as melanoma, head and neck, liver or kidney cancer. This specimen consisted of CD4+ or CD8+ T cells sorted from blood, obtained in a trial of the OX40 agonist ivuxolimab.

The CDR3 bases are TGTGCCAGCAGCTTGGGTAGCGGGACAGAAGAGACCCAGTACTTC. Translation gives CASSLGSGTEETQYF. The rearrangement uses TRBV5-8 and TRBJ2-5; tentatively, D is TRBD2 (8 bases). Germline V gene sequence: CDR1 SGHTS, CDR2 YDEGEE. The V gene lost 0 bases and the J gene lost 3 bases, with 12 bases spanning the gap. This CDR3 has 15 residues.